The rows below give T cell receptor beta chains drawn from one sample of a study of blood T cells in healthy people across ages. TCRdb ran MiXCR on the 5' RACE reads and lists one entry per CDR3 protein. Among about 1.5 million distinct CDR3 sequences listed, roughly two fifths were seen once. The sequencing sample was made of blood. These receptor sequences come from a woman younger than 35 in good health. Both conserved end residues are part of each CDR3. Fields, in order: D gene, J gene, clone size, V gene, CDR3 protein, CDR3 DNA. D genes are given only for firm matches. Clone size appears in some rows only: once, few, many, or a class for an expanded clone.

-	TRBJ1-3	-	TRBV6-1	CASRGEGGGNTIYF	TGTGCCAGCAGAGGGGAAGGAGGTGGAAACACCATATATTTT
-	TRBJ2-3	few	TRBV30	CAWGDPDTQYF	TGTGCCTGGGGGGATCCGGATACGCAGTATTTT
-	TRBJ1-1	-	TRBV9	CASSVGGGSSEAFF	TGTGCCAGCAGCGTGGGGGGCGGATCGTCTGAAGCTTTCTTT
TRBD1	TRBJ2-1	few	TRBV27	CASSFRPRDREGNEQFF	TGTGCCAGCAGTTTCCGCCCCCGGGACAGGGAAGGCAATGAGCAGTTCTTC
-	TRBJ2-3	few	TRBV20-1	CSARPYGAGTSTDTQYF	TGCAGTGCTAGACCCTACGGAGCGGGTACTAGCACAGATACGCAGTATTTT
TRBD1	TRBJ1-2	-	TRBV18	CASSPSGQGARGYTF	TGTGCCAGCTCACCGTCCGGACAGGGGGCGCGCGGCTACACCTTC
TRBD2	TRBJ2-7	few	TRBV20-1	CSAPTGTSGVYEQYF	TGCAGTGCCCCGACCGGGACTAGCGGGGTCTACGAGCAGTACTTC
TRBD2	TRBJ2-3	-	TRBV20-1	CSAPGLAGGLGDTQYF	TGCAGTGCACCTGGACTAGCGGGGGGGCTGGGAGATACGCAGTATTTT
-	TRBJ2-7	-	TRBV6-1	CASSSYLGDYYEQYF	TGTGCCAGCAGTTCCTACCTAGGGGATTACTACGAGCAGTACTTC
-	TRBJ1-4	-	TRBV11-2	CASSLGWDNEKLFF	TGTGCCAGCAGCTTAGGATGGGATAATGAAAAACTGTTTTTT
TRBD2	TRBJ2-1	few	TRBV6-2/TRBV6-3	CASIAGGIYNEQFF	TGTGCCAGCATAGCGGGAGGGATCTACAATGAGCAGTTCTTC
-	TRBJ2-7	-	TRBV11-2	CASSSPLGGSLDSYEQYF	TGTGCCAGCAGCTCACCTCTTGGCGGCAGCCTGGACTCCTACGAGCAGTACTTC
-	TRBJ2-4	-	TRBV6-5	CASRPGGRNIQYF	TGTGCCAGCAGACCCGGGGGCCGGAACATTCAGTACTTC
-	TRBJ2-1	-	TRBV28	CASSLLVFGGANNEQFF	TGTGCCAGCAGCCTCCTCGTCTTCGGAGGGGCAAACAATGAGCAGTTCTTC
-	TRBJ2-7	-	TRBV20-1	CSAMGCEQYF	TGCAGCGCGATGGGCTGCGAGCAGTACTTC
-	TRBJ2-6	few	TRBV27	CASSLPPVQTGANVLTF	TGTGCCAGCAGTTTACCCCCGGTCCAGACTGGGGCCAACGTCCTGACTTTC
-	TRBJ2-5	-	TRBV6-5	CASSSRGAQGGTQYF	TGTGCCAGCAGTTCTCGGGGAGCCCAAGGCGGGACCCAGTACTTC
-	TRBJ2-5	-	TRBV6-5	CASSYTRKETQYF	TGTGCCAGCAGTTACACCAGAAAAGAGACCCAGTACTTC
TRBD2	TRBJ2-3	few	TRBV5-1	CASSLARALAGGNTDTQYF	TGCGCCAGCAGCTTGGCCCGGGCTCTAGCGGGGGGAAACACAGATACGCAGTATTTT
TRBD1	TRBJ1-2	-	TRBV20-1	CSAEGQEGYTF	TGCAGTGCAGAGGGACAGGAGGGCTACACCTTC
-	TRBJ2-5	few	TRBV6-5	CASSPRTVRPETQYF	TGTGCCAGCAGCCCCCGGACAGTAAGACCCGAGACCCAGTACTTC
-	TRBJ2-2	few	TRBV9	CASSVALTHGVGELFF	TGTGCCAGCAGCGTAGCTCTTACACACGGGGTCGGGGAGCTGTTTTTT
TRBD2	TRBJ2-1	-	TRBV6-6	CASSYSTGLAGGNEQFF	TGTGCCAGCAGTTACTCGACGGGACTAGCGGGAGGGAATGAGCAGTTCTTC
TRBD1	TRBJ2-7	-	TRBV7-9	CASSLEGGRLTYEQYF	TGTGCCAGCAGCTTAGAAGGGGGCAGGCTTACCTACGAGCAGTACTTC
-	TRBJ2-7	-	TRBV5-1	CASRAGLAKNIQYF	TGCGCCAGCAGAGCAGGGTTAGCCAAAAACATTCAGTACTTT
-	TRBJ2-5	once	TRBV10-3	CATSSGVETQYF	TGTGCCACTTCCTCAGGGGTAGAGACCCAGTACTTC
-	TRBJ2-1	-	TRBV7-2	CASSLSAGENNEQFF	TGTGCCAGCAGCTTATCTGCGGGTGAGAACAATGAGCAGTTCTTC
-	TRBJ2-5	few	TRBV9	CASSGVPETQYF	TGTGCCAGCAGCGGTGTCCCAGAGACCCAGTACTTC
-	TRBJ1-2	few	TRBV20-1	CSASTGDYGYTF	TGCAGTGCGTCGACAGGCGACTATGGCTACACCTTC
-	TRBJ1-1	few	TRBV27	CASSVNGRNTEAFF	TGTGCCAGCAGCGTAAACGGACGGAACACTGAAGCTTTCTTT
-	TRBJ2-3	-	TRBV25-1	CASSAGWRVGRDTQYF	TGTGCCAGCAGTGCGGGGTGGAGAGTGGGGCGTGATACGCAGTATTTT
TRBD1	TRBJ1-4	-	TRBV5-1	CASSLADRATNEKLFF	TGCGCCAGCAGCTTGGCCGACAGGGCAACTAATGAAAAACTGTTTTTT
-	TRBJ1-1	once	TRBV20-1	CSARGDSKRRGFTEAFF	TGCAGTGCTAGAGGCGATTCGAAACGGAGGGGGTTTACTGAAGCTTTCTTT
TRBD2	TRBJ2-5	-	TRBV5-1	CASSRTSGYHQETQYF	TGCGCCAGCAGCCGGACTAGCGGGTACCACCAAGAGACCCAGTACTTC